The 21 T cell receptor beta chains presented below share a single source sample, sequenced in a study of blood T cell repertoires in COVID-19. Sequencing used immunoSEQ multiplex PCR; TCRdb keeps in-frame clones, though not all of them. Of roughly 300,000 clones listed, approximately 90% are singletons. Sequencing was done on a sample of PBMCs or T cells enriched from blood (not recorded which). These receptor sequences come from a woman between 40 and 55 years old with acute COVID-19.

This chain links TRBV7-9 with TRBJ2-2, with D tentatively TRBD2 (6 bases). V was clipped by 6 bases and J by 5 bases, with 13 bases between them. The CDR3 runs to 14 residues. The V gene's germline CDR1 is SEHNR and CDR2 FQNEAQ (reference sequence). The chain's CDR3 is CASSRELGTGELFF. CDR3 coding DNA: TGTGCCAGCAGTCGGGAGCTGGGAACCGGGGAGCTGTTTTTT.

The chain couples TRBV4-1 to TRBJ2-1, with 10 bases that match TRBD2. V shed 2 bases and J 8 bases; nucleotides not matched to a gene: 15. The CDR3 spans 18 residues. Germline V gene data show CDR1 as MGHRA and CDR2 as YSYEKL. DNA of the CDR3: TGCGCCAGCAGCCAAAGGTTCAGCGGGGGGGCGGCCCGGGATGAGCAGTTCTTC. This sequence encodes CASSQRFSGGAARDEQFF.

V is TRBV28 and J is TRBJ2-7; the match to TRBD2 covers 10 bases. From germline, CDR1 is MDHEN and CDR2 SYDVKM. The CDR3 covers 16 residues. V gave up 5 bases and J gave up 3 bases; unmatched junction bases: 10. CDR3 nucleotide sequence: TGTGCCAGCAGTCCCCCGTCCCCTAGCGGGAGCTACGAGCAGTACTTC. Amino acid sequence: CASSPPSPSGSYEQYF.

This sequence joins TRBV7-2 and TRBJ1-1; D possibly corresponds to TRBD1 (5 bases). Germline V gives CDR1 SGHTA, CDR2 FQGNSA. This CDR3 has 15 amino acids. Between the trimmed V and J ends, which lost 2 bases and 6 bases, there was a span of 16 bases. The DNA for the CDR3 is TGTGCCAGCAGCTTAAGGGAGGGGTGGGGAGCTGAAGCTTTCTTT. Protein product: CASSLREGWGAEAFF.

The chain is built from TRBV28 and TRBJ2-7; 10 bases are a match to TRBD1. Germline CDR1 MDHEN, CDR2 SYDVKM. V was clipped by 6 bases and J by 6 bases; unmatched bases: 2. This CDR3 is 12 amino acids long. Here the CDR3 reads CASSDRGREQYF. Written as DNA, the CDR3 is TGTGCCAGCAGCGACAGGGGGCGCGAGCAGTACTTC. Looking up the rest from reference TRBV28 and TRBJ2-7 gives the full variable domain: DVKVTQSSRYLVKRTGEKVFLECVQDMDHENMFWYRQDPGLGLRLIYFSYDVKMKEKGDIPEGYSVSREKKERFSLILESASTNQTSMYLCASSDRGREQYFGPGTRLTVT.

The CDR3 sequence: CATSDVSSGRANEQFF. The DNA of the CDR3 is TGTGCCACCAGTGACGTCTCCAGCGGGAGGGCCAATGAGCAGTTCTTC. The chain couples TRBV24-1 to TRBJ2-1; 10 bases align to TRBD2. CDR1 and CDR2 (germline): KGHDR, SFDVKD. The CDR3 extends over 16 amino acids. The ends lost 4 bases at V and 6 bases at J; junction bases unmatched: 8.

The chain has TRBV19 and TRBJ1-5, with no clear D. V lost 5 bases and J lost 7, with 15 bases in between. This CDR3 region has 14 residues. The germline V gene encodes CDR1 LNHDA and CDR2 SQIVND (reference sequence). CDR3 DNA: TGTGCCAGTAGTTCCCCCATGGCATGGCAGCCCCAGCATTTT. Translated, it gives CASSSPMAWQPQHF. Using reference TRBV19 and TRBJ1-5 for the parts outside the CDR3, the full variable domain is DGGITQSPKYLFRKEGQNVTLSCEQNLNHDAMYWYRQDPGQGLRLIYYSQIVNDFQKGDIAEGYSVSREKKESFPLTVTSAQKNPTAFYLCASSSPMAWQPQHFGDGTRLSIL.

This clone occurred once. J is TRBJ2-7 and V is TRBV28; D remains ambiguous. Germline V gene sequence: CDR1 MDHEN, CDR2 SYDVKM. Trimming shortened V by 6 bases and J by 7 bases, and 16 bases separated the two germline ends. The CDR3 consists of 13 residues. For the CDR3, the DNA is TGTGCCAGCAGCTTGAGCCCCCGGGTTGAGCAGTACTTC. This codes for CASSLSPRVEQYF.

The rearrangement uses TRBV18 and TRBJ2-2; 13 bases match TRBD2. V lost 6 bases to trimming and J lost 16 bases; unmatched junction nucleotides: 20. CDR3 length: 17 residues. Germline-derived CDR1 and CDR2 are KGHSH and LQKENI. This CDR3 is CASSRSDLTSGRSWQFF. Here the CDR3 DNA reads TGTGCCAGCTCCCGAAGTGATCTGACTAGCGGGAGGTCGTGGCAGTTTTTT.

This chain uses TRBV24-1 with TRBJ2-3; D is perhaps TRBD2 (6 bases). Germline values: CDR1 KGHDR, CDR2 SFDVKD. This CDR3 region has 13 residues. V lost 6 bases to trimming and J lost 0 bases, with 6 bases between them. DNA for the CDR3: TGTGCCACCAGTCGGGGGAGCACAGATACGCAGTATTTT. Its protein is CATSRGSTDTQYF.

The chain joins TRBV6-6 to TRBJ2-1; D is possibly TRBD2 (5 bases). CDR3 length: 12 amino acids. CDR1 and CDR2 from the germline V gene are MNHNY and SVGAGI (reference sequence). V lost 6 bases to trimming and J lost 8 bases, with 11 bases between them. CDR3 residues: CASSPAEDEQFF. The CDR3 bases are TGTGCCAGCAGCCCGGCGGAGGATGAGCAGTTCTTC.

About this clone itself: Different DNA sequences within this sample yield the same CDR3. V usage is TRBV12-3 or TRBV12-4 and J usage is TRBJ1-1; no reliable D call. V lost 1 base and J 1 base, leaving 4 bases between the germline ends. The CDR3 has 13 residues. CDR3 nucleotides: TGTGCCAGCAGTTTAGGTAGGAACACTGAAGCTTTCTTT. This encodes CASSLGRNTEAFF.

The chain carries TRBV9 and TRBJ1-3, with TRBD1 identical over 9 bases. The CDR3 has 15 residues. V dropped 4 bases and J dropped 0; count of bases not matched to a gene: 2. Germline CDR1 SGDLS, CDR2 YYNGEE. The CDR3 spells CASSPTGGSGNTIYF. CDR3 sequence (DNA): TGTGCCAGCAGCCCGACAGGGGGCTCTGGAAACACCATATATTTT.

The J gene is TRBJ2-2, the V gene TRBV19, with D perhaps TRBD1 (6 bases). Trimming removed 9 bases at V and 7 bases at J, with 18 bases between. The length of the CDR3 is 14 residues. Germline-derived CDR1 and CDR2 are LNHDA and SQIVND (reference sequence). In nucleotides, the CDR3 is TGTGCCAGCTGTAAACAGGGTTTTAGCGGGGAGCTGTTTTTT. Its translation is CASCKQGFSGELFF.

This chain links TRBV11-2 with TRBJ1-1; 8 bases are a match to TRBD1. CDR3 length equals 14 residues. Germline V lookup: CDR1 SGHAT, CDR2 FQNNGV. Trimming cost V 4 bases and J 1 base; bases outside gene matches: 2. CDR3 in DNA: TGTGCCAGCAGCTGGGACAGGCCGAACACTGAAGCTTTCTTT. It yields the protein CASSWDRPNTEAFF.

As concerns this clone: Relative to the germline gene, one junction end is altered; a read error may explain this. The chain recombines TRBV2 with TRBJ2-7; no clear D. This CDR3 has 11 amino acids. Germline CDR1 SNHLY, CDR2 FYNNEI. The CDR3 loop reads CASTSRDERYF. CDR3 DNA sequence: TGTGCCAGCACCTCGCGCGACGAGCGGTACTTC.

The chain has TRBV7-6 and TRBJ2-3, with 10 bases lining up with TRBD2. V lost 5 bases and J lost 4; bases outside the gene matches: 6. Per the germline V gene, CDR1 is SGHVS and CDR2 is FNYEAQ. The CDR3 has 15 residues. CDR3 sequence (DNA): TGTGCCAGCAGCCGGGCTAGCGGGGGCCCAGATACGCAGTATTTT. It is translated as CASSRASGGPDTQYF.

The V gene is TRBV7-2, the J gene TRBJ2-1; 7 nucleotides agree with TRBD2. This CDR3 is 15 amino acids long. After removal of 5 bases from V and 5 bases from J, the junction contained 9 bases not matched to a gene. The V gene's germline CDR1 is SGHTA and CDR2 FQGNSA. The DNA of the CDR3 is TGTGCCAGCAGCGGGGGAGGGCTAGGAGACAATGAGCAGTTCTTC. Protein: CASSGGGLGDNEQFF.

The chain links TRBV25-1 to TRBJ2-3, with a weak D call TRBD1 (5 bases). The germline V gene has CDR1 MGHDK and CDR2 SYGVNS. CDR3 size: 14 residues. Trimming removed 6 bases at V and 1 base at J, with 11 bases between. The CDR3 here is CASRTDLGTDTQYF. As DNA, the CDR3 is TGTGCCAGCAGGACAGACCTGGGCACAGATACGCAGTATTTT.

This clone was recorded only once. The chain employs TRBV30 and TRBJ1-4, with no clear D. The CDR3 sequence is 14 residues long. The germline V gene encodes CDR1 GTSNPN and CDR2 SVGIG (reference sequence). The chain's CDR3 is CASTDGSINEKLFF. The CDR3 DNA is TGTGCATCGACTGACGGAAGCATTAATGAAAAACTGTTTTTT.

The rearrangement joins TRBV2 to TRBJ2-3, with 15 bases fitting TRBD2. V dropped 8 bases and J dropped 1; count of bases not matched to a gene: 10. The CDR3 spans 18 residues. Germline loops: CDR1 SNHLY, CDR2 FYNNEI. The CDR3 DNA reads TGTGCCAGCCGCAACCCGGGACTAGCGGGGGGTGGCACAGATACGCAGTATTTT. Its protein is CASRNPGLAGGGTDTQYF.